This is a list of T cell receptor beta chains from one sample in a study of tumor-infiltrating lymphocytes in primary liver carcinoma. TCRdb re-called the multiplex PCR reads with MiXCR, one entry per CDR3 protein. Altogether around 120,000 distinct CDR3 sequences are present, around 70% being singletons, with the ten largest covering 8% to 9%. Material: tumor-adjacent normal liver tissue. The origin of the receptors is a woman aged 55 to 70 with primary liver carcinoma and hepatitis B virus infection. CDR3s include the opening cysteine and the closing phenylalanine or tryptophan. A D gene is named only where the DNA matches it firmly. Rows give clone size only sometimes, using once, few, many, or a class for an expanded clone.

>TRBD2|many|TRBV5-5|TRBJ2-3
TGTGCCAGCAGCTTGGGGCCTAGCGGGAGGACCCGCACAGATACGCAGTATTTT
CASSLGPSGRTRTDTQYF
>-|-|TRBV21-1|TRBJ2-4
TGTGCCAGCAGCAGGGTAGCCAAAAACATTCAGTACTTC
CASSRVAKNIQYF
>-|-|TRBV4-1|TRBJ2-5
TGCGACAGCAGCCGCTTCGGGGAGACCCAGTATTTC
CDSSRFGETQYF
>-|-|TRBV7-8|TRBJ2-5
TGTGCCAGCAGCCTAGAAGTAGCATCAGAGACCCAGTGCTTC
CASSLEVASETQCF
>-|once|TRBV14|TRBJ2-5
TGTGCCAGCAGTCAAAGTCAGGTCCCGGGGACCCAGTACTTC
CASSQSQVPGTQYF
>-|-|TRBV6-4|TRBJ2-3
TGTGCCGGCAGTGACGTAACGGGAGAGTCCACAGATACGCAGTATTTT
CAGSDVTGESTDTQYF
>TRBD2|many|TRBV28|TRBJ2-5
TGTGCCAGCAGTCACGGGACTAGCGGGAGTCAGTACTTC
CASSHGTSGSQYF
>-|-|TRBV11-2|TRBJ1-4
TGTGCCAGCAGCTCACGAGGGGGAGGTAATGGAAAACTGTTTTTT
CASSSRGGGNGKLFF
>-|-|TRBV12-3/TRBV12-4|TRBJ1-1
TGTGCCAGCAGTCGAAGAACAGGAGGCAATACTGAAGCTTGCTTT
CASSRRTGGNTEACF
>TRBD1|-|TRBV29-1|TRBJ2-7
TGCAGCGTTCAGGGGGTTATTCCCTACAAGCAATACTTC
CSVQGVIPYKQYF
>-|-|TRBV11-3|TRBJ2-7
TGTGCCAGCATTTATGATTACGAGCAGTACTTC
CASIYDYEQYF
>-|many|TRBV5-6|TRBJ1-1
TGTGCCAGCAGCGTGATGCAGGCCCGATTGAACACTGAAGCTTTCTTT
CASSVMQARLNTEAFF
>-|many|TRBV5-5|TRBJ1-2
TGTGCCAGCAGCGGTTCAGGGTTTTCCTATGGCTACACCTTC
CASSGSGFSYGYTF
>-|-|TRBV29-1|TRBJ1-5
TGCAGCGTGTCTGGGGTAGGCAATCAGCCCCAGCATTTT
CSVSGVGNQPQHF
>-|-|TRBV6-5|TRBJ2-1
TGTGCCAGCAGCCTCACGCGGATATACAACGAGCAGCTCTTC
CASSLTRIYNEQLF
>-|-|TRBV14|TRBJ1-1
TGTGTCAGGAGCCCTAGGGTGAACACTGAAGCTTTCTTT
CVRSPRVNTEAFF
>-|-|TRBV6-6|TRBJ2-3
TGTGCCAATAGTCTCGGGGGAGATATGCAGTATTTT
CANSLGGDMQYF
>TRBD2|-|TRBV20-1|TRBJ2-1
TGCAGTGCCCCGCCACCAGCGGGAGGGGGGGTAGGAGTTGAGCAGTTCTTC
CSAPPPAGGGVGVEQFF
>-|many|TRBV29-1|TRBJ1-2
TGCAGCGTTGAAGCAAGTAACTATGGCTACACCTTC
CSVEASNYGYTF
>-|once|TRBV7-9|TRBJ2-5
TGTGCCACCACGCAAGGGCGTGTCGAAGAGACCCAGTACTTC
CATTQGRVEETQYF
>-|-|TRBV28|TRBJ1-6
TGTGCCAGCTGTTTATTGGACAGTGTTTCCACACCCCTCCACTTT
CASCLLDSVSTPLHF
>-|-|TRBV5-4|TRBJ1-2
TGTGCCGGTAGCCCCGGGGATGGCTACACCTTC
CAGSPGDGYTF
>-|-|TRBV29-1|TRBJ1-1
TGTAGCGTTGTTAGAGAGGGGACGGTCACTGAAGCTTTCTTT
CSVVREGTVTEAFF
>-|few|TRBV24-1|TRBJ2-2
TGTGCCACCAGTGATTTTTGGGGGCCGAACACCGGGGAGCTGTTTTTT
CATSDFWGPNTGELFF
>-|-|TRBV7-8|TRBJ1-1
TGCGCCAGCAGCCTGACCCTAGCGAGGACTGAAGCTTTCTTT
CASSLTLARTEAFF
>TRBD1|-|TRBV12-3/TRBV12-4|TRBJ1-4
TGTACCAGCAGTCAGACAGGGGGATATGAAAAACTGTTTTTT
CTSSQTGGYEKLFF
>-|-|TRBV12-3/TRBV12-4|TRBJ2-7
TGTGCCAGCACCAGTGATGCCGGCTCCTACAAGCAGTACTTC
CASTSDAGSYKQYF
>TRBD2|many|TRBV6-5|TRBJ2-7
TGTGCCAGCAGCGCGGCGGCGGGAGGGTACTACGAGCAGTACTTC
CASSAAAGGYYEQYF
>-|-|TRBV6-1|TRBJ2-5
TGTGCCAGCAGGTACTGGACACATAGTCAAGAGACCCAGTATTTC
CASRYWTHSQETQYF
>-|-|TRBV11-3|TRBJ1-1
TGTGTTAGCAGCCTAGTCGGGGAATACCGGAACACTGAAGCTTTCTTT
CVSSLVGEYRNTEAFF